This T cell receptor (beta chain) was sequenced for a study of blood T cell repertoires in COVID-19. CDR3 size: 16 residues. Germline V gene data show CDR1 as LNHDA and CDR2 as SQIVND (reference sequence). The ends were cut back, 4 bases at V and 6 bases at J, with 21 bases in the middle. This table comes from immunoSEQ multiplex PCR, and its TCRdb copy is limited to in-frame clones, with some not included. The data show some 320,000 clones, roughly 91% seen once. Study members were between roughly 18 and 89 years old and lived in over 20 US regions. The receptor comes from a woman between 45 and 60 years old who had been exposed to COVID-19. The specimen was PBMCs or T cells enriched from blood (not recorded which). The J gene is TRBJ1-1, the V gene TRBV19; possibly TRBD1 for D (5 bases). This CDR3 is CASSTGQFLTSSEAFF. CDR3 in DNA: TGTGCCAGTAGTACCGGACAATTTTTGACCTCATCTGAAGCTTTCTTT.